A single sample gave rise to the 15 T cell receptor beta chains below, sequenced in a study of CD8 T cells in Susac syndrome. RNA was extracted with the RNeasy kit, and a quantity of about 0.45 to 1 ug was reverse transcribed using random hexamers. Using its own MiXCR run on the immunoSEQ multiplex PCR reads, TCRdb lists one record per CDR3 protein. Among around 200,000 distinct CDR3 sequences listed, around 95% were seen once. The sample was CD4+ T cells from PBMCs. All receptors derive from a human donor with multiple sclerosis.

CDR3 DNA sequence: TGCAGTGCCCCGAGGTCGCGGGATACGCAGTATTTT. Translation: CSAPRSRDTQYF. This chain uses TRBV20-1 with TRBJ2-3; the D is unclear. V lost 6 bases and J 6 bases, leaving 13 bases between the germline ends. From germline, CDR1 is DFQATT and CDR2 SNEGSKA (reference sequence). The CDR3 consists of 12 residues.

The rearrangement joins TRBV29-1 to TRBJ2-5; 8 bases are shared with TRBD2. The J segment lost 3 bases and the V segment lost 3 bases, leaving 6 bases of the junction unmatched. CDR1 and CDR2 (germline): SQVTM, ANQGSEA. The CDR3 is made up of 14 amino acids. As DNA, the CDR3 is TGCAGCGTTGAGCGGGGCGGGGGGAAAGAGACCCAGTACTTC. Translation: CSVERGGGKETQYF.

The chain is built from TRBV20-1 and TRBJ2-1; 8 bases match TRBD1. The junction had 12 bases not matched to a gene; V was cut back by 7 bases and J by 10 bases. The CDR3 sequence is 13 residues long. Germline V gene data show CDR1 as DFQATT and CDR2 as SNEGSKA (reference sequence). CDR3 amino acids: CSVPDRVQGEQFF. The CDR3 nucleotides are TGCAGTGTTCCGGACAGGGTTCAAGGGGAGCAGTTCTTC.

The V and J genes are TRBV20-1 and TRBJ1-4; tentatively, D is TRBD1 (5 bases). This CDR3 contains 15 residues. Deletions cut 4 bases from V and 0 bases from J, with 12 bases between. The V gene's germline CDR1 is DFQATT and CDR2 SNEGSKA (reference sequence). CDR3 in DNA: TGCAGTGCTATAGCAGGGAGCACAACTAATGAAAAACTGTTTTTT. Amino acids: CSAIAGSTTNEKLFF.

The chain has TRBV20-1 and TRBJ1-2, with D unresolved. This CDR3 region has 12 residues. In germline, CDR1 is DFQATT, CDR2 SNEGSKA (reference sequence). With 1 base removed from V and 3 bases from J, the gap between germline ends came to 6 bases. Written as DNA, the CDR3 is TGCAGTGCTAGAGGTCAGGACTATGGCTACACCTTC. It codes for CSARGQDYGYTF.

The chain carries TRBV27 and TRBJ1-1; the match to TRBD1 covers 8 bases. The V and J ends lost 0 bases and 4 bases, in that order; junction bases with no gene match: 7. Per germline, CDR1 MNHEY and CDR2 SMNVEV (reference sequence). The CDR3 is 16 amino acids. CDR3 residues: CASSLSGDRLATEAFF. CDR3 DNA: TGTGCCAGCAGTTTATCAGGGGACAGGTTGGCCACTGAAGCTTTCTTT.

The chain recombines TRBV30 with TRBJ2-7; a possible D gene is TRBD2 (5 bases). V lost 3 bases and J lost 0, with 6 bases in between. Germline CDR1 is GTSNPN and CDR2 is SVGIG (reference sequence). CDR3 size: 12 residues. This CDR3 is CAWSGVSYEQYF. The CDR3 bases are TGTGCCTGGAGCGGGGTCTCCTACGAGCAGTACTTC.

The V call is TRBV19, the J call TRBJ1-5; tentative D call: TRBD1 (6 bases). V was trimmed by 2 bases and J by 7 bases, leaving 18 bases between them. CDR3 length equals 16 residues. Germline assignment: CDR1 LNHDA and CDR2 SQIVND (reference sequence). This chain's CDR3 is CASSIQGTDLGQPQHF. The CDR3 DNA sequence: TGTGCCAGTAGTATACAGGGGACGGACCTCGGGCAGCCCCAGCATTTT.

The chain couples TRBV9 to TRBJ1-1, with unresolved D. Looked up from germline, CDR1 is SGDLS and CDR2 is YYNGEE. The CDR3 covers 14 residues. V dropped 0 bases and J dropped 4 bases, with 10 bases sitting between them. The CDR3 here is CASSVEEWGTEAFF. In nucleotides, the CDR3 is TGTGCCAGCAGCGTAGAGGAGTGGGGCACTGAAGCTTTCTTT.

The chain joins TRBV19 to TRBJ1-6; D gene ambiguous. The V end was cut by 5 bases, the J end by 7 bases, with 6 bases between. Germline V lookup: CDR1 LNHDA, CDR2 SQIVND (reference sequence). CDR3 length: 12 amino acids. The CDR3 is CASSQRNSPLHF. CDR3 nucleotides: TGTGCCAGTAGTCAGAGAAATTCACCCCTCCACTTT.

J is TRBJ1-5 and V is TRBV20-1; 9 bases agree with TRBD1. The CDR3 sequence is 14 residues long. CDR1 is DFQATT, CDR2 SNEGSKA, per germline (reference sequence). V dropped 6 bases and J dropped 7; count of bases not matched to a gene: 10. The CDR3 loop is CSALRTGDPQPQHF. DNA of the CDR3: TGCAGTGCGCTCAGGACAGGGGACCCCCAGCCCCAGCATTTT.

This chain joins TRBV15 and TRBJ2-3; D gene unclear. Germline lookup yields CDR1 LNHNV and CDR2 YYDKDF (reference sequence). The CDR3 has 14 amino acids. V gave up 0 bases and J gave up 2 bases, with 6 bases separating them. CDR3 in DNA: TGTGCCACCAGCAGAGAACAGCCCACAGATACGCAGTATTTT. This codes for CATSREQPTDTQYF.

The chain carries TRBV3-1 and TRBJ2-3; possible D gene TRBD2, 5 bases. Germline V gene sequence: CDR1 LGHDT, CDR2 YNNKEL (reference sequence). The V gene lost 4 bases and the J gene lost 4 bases, with 15 bases spanning the gap. The CDR3 is 15 amino acids. The DNA for the CDR3 is TGTGCCAGCAGCCCCCGGGAAGGGTCGGCAGATACGCAGTATTTT. Its translation is CASSPREGSADTQYF.

The chain uses TRBV7-9 and TRBJ2-3; 9 nucleotides align to TRBD2. Germline CDR1 is SEHNR and CDR2 is FQNEAQ (reference sequence). The CDR3 contains 18 residues. With 5 bases clipped from V and 2 bases from J, the junction kept 14 bases outside the gene matches. The CDR3 sequence is CASSPRGGGGVDTDTQYF. CDR3 coding DNA: TGTGCCAGCAGCCCCCGGGGAGGCGGGGGGGTCGACACAGATACGCAGTATTTT.

Turning to this clonotype: A read error may produce the germline difference seen at one junction end. The rearrangement uses TRBV7-7 and TRBJ1-1; perhaps TRBD1 as D (5 bases). This CDR3 region has 13 residues. The V gene's germline CDR1 is SSHAT and CDR2 FNYEAQ (reference sequence). CDR3 DNA sequence: TGTGCTAGCAGCCCGGACATGAACACTGAAGCTTTCTTT. Protein product: CASSPDMNTEAFF.